These 23 T cell receptor beta chains share one sample of origin, sequenced in a study of T cells in Graves' hyperthyroidism and ophthalmopathy. RNA transcripts were the template for amplifying TCR beta CDR3 regions. First-round RT-PCR targeting the TCR CDR3 was performed with the HTBI primer set. TCRdb redid the calling of the multiplex PCR reads with MiXCR, one entry per CDR3 protein. The sample holds about half a million distinct CDR3 sequences, 16% seen once. The specimen sequenced was blood. These receptors were collected from a woman in her 30s with Graves' ophthalmopathy.

This clonotype was observed a handful of times. V is TRBV7-6 and J is TRBJ2-7, with D possibly TRBD1 on 5 matching bases. The CDR3 runs to 14 residues. CDR1 SGHVS and CDR2 FNYEAQ come from the germline V gene. Between the trimmed V and J ends, which lost 3 bases and 4 bases, there was a span of 13 bases. The chain's CDR3 is CASSFGRVGYEQYF. Written as DNA, the CDR3 is TGTGCCAGCAGCTTCGGCAGGGTAGGGTACGAGCAGTACTTC.

The chain carries TRBV2 and TRBJ2-5, with D uncertain. Germline assignment: CDR1 SNHLY and CDR2 FYNNEI. Trimming shortened V by 8 bases and J by 1 base, and 11 bases separated the two germline ends. The CDR3 extends over 13 amino acids. CDR3 sequence reads: CASSIEAQETQYF. The CDR3 nucleotides are TGTGCCAGCTCTATCGAAGCCCAAGAGACCCAGTACTTC.

The chain recombines TRBV10-2 with TRBJ2-3; D might be TRBD1 (5 bases). Germline V CDR1 and CDR2: WSHSY, SAAADI. V was clipped by 8 bases and J by 7 bases, with 13 bases between them. This CDR3 spans 12 amino acids. CDR3 protein: CASGPGLNTQYF. The CDR3 coding sequence is TGCGCCAGCGGTCCAGGGCTTAATACGCAGTATTTT.

This clonotype was counted at least ten times. V is TRBV20-1 and J is TRBJ2-1, with a possible D match to TRBD1 (6 bases). Germline V gene lookup returns CDR1 DFQATT and CDR2 SNEGSKA (reference sequence). V lost 3 bases, J lost 7 bases, and 10 bases lay in between. The CDR3 is made up of 12 amino acids. The CDR3: CSASRTENEQFF. Written as DNA, the CDR3 is TGCAGTGCTAGCCGGACAGAGAATGAGCAGTTCTTC.

This clonotype was seen more than once but under ten times. This sequence joins TRBV27 and TRBJ1-1, with D maybe TRBD1 (5 bases). Germline values: CDR1 MNHEY, CDR2 SMNVEV (reference sequence). Trimming pared 1 base from V and 4 bases from J, leaving 7 bases between. There are 13 residues in the CDR3. The CDR3 nucleotides are TGTGCCAGCAGTTTATTGGGGACCACTGAAGCTTTCTTT. It encodes CASSLLGTTEAFF.

V gene TRBV20-1 combines with J gene TRBJ1-1; D is unresolved. Between the trimmed V and J ends, which lost 3 bases and 8 bases, there was a span of 16 bases. This CDR3 comprises 13 residues. Per the germline V gene, CDR1 is DFQATT and CDR2 is SNEGSKA (reference sequence). The CDR3 loop reads CSARSDLLPEAFF. The CDR3 nucleotides read TGCAGTGCTAGGTCGGACTTGCTCCCGGAAGCTTTCTTT.

This clonotype has more than one count but fewer than ten. The CDR3 reads CSASETSSGANVLTF. The CDR3 DNA sequence: TGCAGTGCTAGCGAGACCTCCTCTGGGGCCAACGTCCTGACTTTC. The chain combines TRBV20-1 with TRBJ2-6, with D uncertain. The CDR3 is 15 amino acids. V was clipped by 3 bases and J by 0 bases, with 9 bases between them. The germline V gene encodes CDR1 DFQATT and CDR2 SNEGSKA (reference sequence).

Many counts were recorded for this clonotype. The V gene is TRBV20-1, the J gene TRBJ2-2; 8 bases match TRBD2. Looked up from germline, CDR1 is DFQATT and CDR2 is SNEGSKA (reference sequence). The V segment lost 0 bases and the J segment 1 base; nucleotides outside the gene matches: 4. CDR3 length: 16 residues. The CDR3 nucleotides read TGCAGTGCTAGAGATGGAACTAGCGGGAACACCGGGGAGCTGTTTTTT. Translated: CSARDGTSGNTGELFF.

V usage is TRBV14 and J usage is TRBJ1-3; D gene uncertain. CDR1 is SGHDN and CDR2 is FVKESK in the germline V gene. V was pared by 8 bases and J by 4 bases, with 12 bases between. The CDR3 loop spans 13 amino acids. The CDR3 nucleotides read TGTGCCAGCGCTAGATACCTGGGAAACACCATATATTTT. As protein: CASARYLGNTIYF.

This clonotype was counted many times. The gene calls are TRBV28 and TRBJ2-3; D is uncertain. V lost 5 bases, J lost 1 base, and 7 bases lay in between. The CDR3 is made up of 13 amino acids. CDR1 is MDHEN, CDR2 SYDVKM, per germline. This CDR3 is CASSPYRTDTQYF. DNA of the CDR3: TGTGCCAGCAGTCCATACCGCACAGATACGCAGTATTTT.

This clonotype has more than one count but fewer than ten. This chain links TRBV7-2 with TRBJ2-5, with TRBD2 matching 9 bases. Germline lookup yields CDR1 SGHTA and CDR2 FQGNSA. CDR3 length equals 17 residues. Germline trimming cut 1 base from V and 5 bases from J; bases unmatched to any gene: 11. CDR3 region: CASSLGDWREGQETQYF. CDR3 DNA sequence: TGTGCCAGCAGCTTAGGGGACTGGCGGGAGGGCCAGGAGACCCAGTACTTC.

The rearrangement links TRBV4-3 to TRBJ2-4; D ambiguous. V was cut by 2 bases and J by 2 bases, with 13 bases left in between. Germline V lookup: CDR1 LGHNA, CDR2 YSLEER. The length of the CDR3 is 16 residues. The CDR3 DNA is TGCGCCAGCAGCCAACGCGCAGGAAATACCAAAAACATTCAGTACTTC. Protein: CASSQRAGNTKNIQYF.

This clonotype was observed a few times. The chain is built from TRBV6-2 or TRBV6-3 and TRBJ2-1; a weak D match, TRBD1 (5 bases). CDR1 and CDR2 from the germline V gene are MNHEY and SVGEGT. V was pared by 5 bases and J by 10 bases, with 15 bases between. The CDR3 is made up of 13 amino acids. The CDR3 spells CASSPPGKIEQFF. For the CDR3, the DNA is TGTGCCAGCAGTCCCCCAGGGAAGATAGAGCAGTTCTTC.

Remarks on this clonotype: A much larger clone differs by one base, so this may be a read error. It is likely a read error, because the conserved phenylalanine at the end of the CDR3 is missing. The chain has TRBV5-1 and TRBJ1-6, with TRBD1 matching over 9 bases. V was clipped by 5 bases and J by 7 bases; unmatched bases: 13. CDR1 and CDR2 (germline): SGHRS, YFSETQ. This CDR3 is 17 amino acids long. The CDR3: CASSQTVGQGWNSPLHV. The CDR3 DNA is TGCGCCAGCAGTCAGACCGTTGGACAGGGGTGGAATTCACCCCTCCACGTT.

This clonotype was observed a few times. CDR3 sequence reads: CASSMSTGSYGYTF. CDR3 nucleotides: TGTGCCAGCAGCATGTCGACAGGGTCCTATGGCTACACCTTC. This chain connects TRBV7-6 to TRBJ1-2, with 7 nucleotides matching TRBD1. The length of the CDR3 is 14 residues. V lost 5 bases, J lost 4 bases, and 7 bases stayed unmatched. Germline V CDR1 and CDR2: SGHVS, FNYEAQ.

The chain employs TRBV28 and TRBJ2-1, with TRBD2 matching 10 bases. V shed 6 bases, J shed 1 base, and the junction held 9 bases outside the gene matches. Germline V gives CDR1 MDHEN, CDR2 SYDVKM. The CDR3 contains 17 residues. CDR3 sequence: CASSYLAGDASYNEQFF. CDR3 sequence (DNA): TGTGCCAGCAGCTATCTAGCGGGAGACGCTTCCTACAATGAGCAGTTCTTC.

There are a few counts of this clonotype. The rearrangement links TRBV6-5 to TRBJ2-3, with TRBD2 matching over 10 bases. This CDR3 is 16 amino acids long. Germline assignment: CDR1 MNHEY and CDR2 SVGAGI. With V trimmed by 1 base and J by 5 bases, 6 bases remained unmatched. The CDR3 DNA follows: TGTGCCAGCAGTTACTATTCTAGCGGGAGAGGAGATACGCAGTATTTT. Amino acids: CASSYYSSGRGDTQYF.

The chain is built from TRBV7-9 and TRBJ2-5, with 15 nucleotides matching TRBD2. Per germline, CDR1 SEHNR and CDR2 FQNEAQ (reference sequence). With 2 bases clipped from V and 3 bases from J, the junction kept 13 bases outside the gene matches. The CDR3 loop spans 20 amino acids. In DNA, the CDR3 is TGTGCCAGCAGCTTACCTACCCCCGGGACTAGCGGGAGGTTCGAAGAGACCCAGTACTTC. Amino acid sequence: CASSLPTPGTSGRFEETQYF.

This clonotype was counted a few times. The chain employs TRBV4-3 and TRBJ1-6; 9 nucleotides align to TRBD1. This CDR3 is 13 amino acids long. CDR1 is LGHNA, CDR2 YSLEER, per germline. Trimming removed 5 bases from V and 9 bases from J; junction bases left unmatched: 2. The CDR3 DNA sequence: TGCGCCAGCAGCTCACAGGGGGCTTCACCCCTCCACTTT. It specifies CASSSQGASPLHF.

The rearrangement links TRBV7-2 to TRBJ2-2; D may be TRBD1 (6 bases). V lost 3 bases and J lost 4, with 9 bases in between. There are 14 residues in the CDR3. Germline V gene data show CDR1 as SGHTA and CDR2 as FQGNSA. This chain's CDR3 is CASSFGQFTGELFF. CDR3 DNA sequence: TGTGCCAGCAGCTTCGGACAGTTCACCGGGGAGCTGTTTTTT.

DNA of the CDR3: TGCAGCGTTGTCCGGGAGACCCAGTACTTC. Its protein is CSVVRETQYF. The J gene is TRBJ2-5, the V gene TRBV29-1; D is ambiguous. V was pared by 4 bases and J by 5 bases, with 5 bases between. Per the germline V gene, CDR1 is SQVTM and CDR2 is ANQGSEA. There are 10 residues in the CDR3. Together with reference TRBV29-1 and TRBJ2-5, the CDR3 gives the full variable domain: SAVISQKPSRDICQRGTSLTIQCQVDSQVTMMFWYRQQPGQSLTLIATANQGSEATYESGFVIDKFPISRPNLTFSTLTVSNMSPEDSSIYLCSVVRETQYFGPGTRLLVL.

This clonotype was seen at least ten times. The V gene is TRBV5-1, the J gene TRBJ2-5; 10 nucleotides line up with TRBD1. From germline, CDR1 is SGHRS and CDR2 YFSETQ. The J segment lost 4 bases and the V segment lost 2 bases, leaving 2 bases of the junction unmatched. This CDR3 region has 14 residues. The CDR3: CASSLWTGGETQYF. The CDR3, as DNA: TGCGCCAGCAGCTTATGGACAGGGGGAGAGACCCAGTACTTC.

This clonotype was counted ten times or more. The J gene is TRBJ1-5, the V gene TRBV28; D gene ambiguous. V was cut by 5 bases and J by 7 bases, with 15 bases left in between. Germline CDR1 and CDR2: MDHEN and SYDVKM. The CDR3 runs 14 residues. CDR3 sequence reads: CASSPPPGHQPQHF. CDR3 nucleotides: TGTGCCAGCAGTCCCCCCCCCGGGCACCAGCCCCAGCATTTT.